This record concerns one TCR beta chain sequence. This sample was included in a study of blood T cell repertoires in COVID-19. The overall study: Samples came from the United States, Italy and Spain, spanning acute and convalescent COVID-19. T cells, B-cell-depleted T cells, or PBMCs provided the cDNA or gDNA that served as material.

The germline gives CDR1 SGDLS, CDR2 YYNGEE. V lost 1 base and J lost 3; bases outside the gene matches: 1. CDR3 length: 14 amino acids. Original analysis: Amplifying reference gene primers gave estimates of nucleated cell counts. Some clones are missing from TCRdb's copy, which holds only in-frame ones; the method was immunoSEQ multiplex PCR. V, J and clone size derive from that table, while D and trimming were established from the DNA sequence. Found here are about 29,000 clones, 80% to 85% of them singletons; the top ten hold approximately 9.4%. The sequencing input was peripheral blood. The chain combines TRBV9 with TRBJ2-3, with TRBD1 matching 8 bases. The TCR was taken from a man aged 80 or over with active COVID-19. The CDR3 protein is CASSVQGATDTQYF. Here the CDR3 DNA reads TGTGCCAGCAGCGTACAGGGGGCAACAGATACGCAGTATTTT. Complete variable domain (other parts from reference TRBV9 and TRBJ2-3): DSGVTQTPKHLITATGQRVTLRCSPRSGDLSVYWYQQSLDQGLQFLIQYYNGEERAKGNILERFSAQQFPDLHSELNLSSLELGDSALYFCASSVQGATDTQYFGPGTRLTVL.